This T cell receptor beta chain was captured in a study of regulatory T cells in long-lasting Graves disease. Study-wide results and limits: Persistent disease favored TRBV28, TRBJ1-2 and TRBJ2-5.

Libraries of TCR beta came from iRepertoire HTBI primers plus Arm-PCR of CDR3 regions. One entry per CDR3 protein, called by TCRdb with MiXCR from the multiplex PCR reads. This sample has almost 350,000 distinct CDR3 sequences, with about 19% found just once. Points on this clonotype: Its antigen is not known.

Trimming cost V 2 bases and J 0 bases, with 10 bases left between them. This CDR3 has 16 amino acids. Germline CDR1 LGHDT, CDR2 YNNKEL (reference sequence). Time point here: persistent/refractory GD, antithyroid drugs over 5 years with positive TRAb. RNA extracted from PBMCs served as the sequencing template. The sequencing here drew on peripheral blood mononuclear cells (PBMCs), taken when the disease was refractory, from a patient treated with antithyroid drugs. This clonotype was obtained from a female donor with Graves disease. V and J are TRBV3-1 and TRBJ2-2; D uncertain. The CDR3 DNA reads TGTGCCAGCAGCCAATGGGCGGATGCGAACACCGGGGAGCTGTTTTTT. Its protein product is CASSQWADANTGELFF.